A selection of T cell receptor beta chains follows, all from one sample in a study of long-term antiretroviral therapy in people with HIV. Clones were read by immunoSEQ multiplex PCR, and TCRdb kept only the in-frame ones, dropping some. Of over 15,000 clones in the sample, around 87% were seen once. The sample was unsorted PBMCs, taken 4.2 years after starting antiretroviral therapy. Every receptor here comes from a middle-aged man with HIV. CDR3s include the opening cysteine and the closing phenylalanine or tryptophan. Fields, in order: V gene, clone size, J gene, D gene, CDR3 DNA, CDR3 protein. A D gene is named only where the DNA matches it firmly. The size field is filled for only some rows; it gives once, few, many or a size class.

TRBV29-1,-,TRBJ2-7,-,TGCAGCGTTGAACAGGGTCCCTACGAGCAGTACTTC,CSVEQGPYEQYF
TRBV9,-,TRBJ1-4,TRBD1,TGTGCCAGCAGCGTCGGACAGGGTAATGAAAAACTGTTTTTT,CASSVGQGNEKLFF
TRBV10-2,-,TRBJ2-7,TRBD2,TGCGCCAGCAGTGAAAGCGGGGGGGGCCCCTGGGAGCAGTACTTC,CASSESGGGPWEQYF
TRBV16,-,TRBJ1-1,TRBD1,TGTGCCAGCAGCCAATCGACAGGGAGTAACACTGAAGCTTTCTTT,CASSQSTGSNTEAFF
TRBV6-6,-,TRBJ1-5,TRBD1,TGTGCCAGCAGCAGGACAGGGGGCAGGAATCAGCCCCAGCATTTT,CASSRTGGRNQPQHF
TRBV5-1,-,TRBJ2-2,TRBD2,TGCGCCAGCAGCCCCCCTAGCGGGGGGGCCTTCGGGGAGCTGTTTTTT,CASSPPSGGAFGELFF
TRBV29-1,-,TRBJ2-1,-,TGCAGCGTTTTTCCCCCGCCCGCGGTCGGGAATGAGCAGTTCTTC,CSVFPPPAVGNEQFF
TRBV28,-,TRBJ1-5,TRBD1,TGTGCCACCCAGGGGGGGGATAGCAATCAGCCCCAGCATTTT,CATQGGDSNQPQHF
TRBV6-4,-,TRBJ1-1,-,TGTGCCAGGACCCTAAGAGGCAGGAACACTGAAGCTTTCTTT,CARTLRGRNTEAFF
TRBV10-3,-,TRBJ1-1,TRBD1,TGTGCCATCAGTGAGGACACACCGGGACAGGGAAACACTGAAGCTTTCTTT,CAISEDTPGQGNTEAFF
TRBV6-6,-,TRBJ2-7,-,TGTGCCAGCAGTTCCACAGGGGGGGGAGAGCAGTACTTC,CASSSTGGGEQYF
TRBV4-1,-,TRBJ1-6,-,TGCGCCAGCAGCCACTCGGGGGGGCCCCTCCACTTT,CASSHSGGPLHF
TRBV9,once,TRBJ2-5,TRBD2,TGTGCCAGCAGCCCCGAGGGTCGGGGGAGGGTGACCCAGTACTTC,CASSPEGRGRVTQYF
TRBV4-3,-,TRBJ2-7,TRBD1,TGCGCCAGCAGCCAAGGTAGCTCCGGGACAGGGGCCTACGAGCAGTACTTC,CASSQGSSGTGAYEQYF
TRBV5-1,-,TRBJ1-3,-,TGCGCCAGCAGCTTGGAGGGGAGCTCTGGAAACACCATATATTTT,CASSLEGSSGNTIYF
TRBV19,few,TRBJ1-2,-,TGTGCCACCCGGGAGGCCCTTAACTATGGCTACACCTTC,CATREALNYGYTF
TRBV10-1,-,TRBJ1-2,-,TGCGCCAGTGGGGGACGACATGGCTACACCTTC,CASGGRHGYTF
TRBV4-3,-,TRBJ2-1,TRBD2,TGCGCCAGCAGCCAAGGGGCGGGGGGCCGGGATGAGCAGTTCTTC,CASSQGAGGRDEQFF